This T cell receptor (beta chain) was recorded in a study of CD8 T cells in ankylosing spondylitis. Study-wide results and caveats: Apparently characteristic of ankylosing spondylitis blood was a TCR beta motif (about 8 highly homologous variants).

A note on this clonotype: Its antigen is still unknown.

This CDR3 is 12 amino acids long. The germline V and J ends were trimmed by 7 bases and 7 bases, with 11 bases remaining between them. The V gene's germline CDR1 is SGHNT and CDR2 YENEEA. Quantitative molecular-barcoded 5'-RACE generated the TCR beta libraries. TCRdb processed the 5' RACE reads anew with MiXCR; each CDR3 protein has one entry. The table records 250,000 or so distinct CDR3 sequences, 15% to 20% of them present only once. The chain employs TRBV11-3 and TRBJ2-1; perhaps TRBD2 as D (6 bases). The clonotype originates from a male donor with ankylosing spondylitis or in good health (not recorded which). Sequencing was carried out using blood, either unsorted or a sorted T cell fraction (not recorded which). The DNA for the CDR3 is TGTGCCAGCACCGCGGAGGGGAATGAGCAGTTCTTC. Its protein product is CASTAEGNEQFF. Variable domain in full (rest from reference TRBV11-3 and TRBJ2-1): EAGVVQSPRYKIIEKKQPVAFWCNPISGHNTLYWYLQNLGQGPELLIRYENEEAVDDSQLPKDRFSAERLKGVDSTLKIQPAELGDSAVYLCASTAEGNEQFFGPGTRLTVL.